The T cell receptor (beta chain) described here comes from a study of vaccination effects on CD4 cells after COVID-19. About this clone: The antigen is unknown.

V lost 6 bases and J 5 bases, leaving 13 bases between the germline ends. In germline, CDR1 is SNHLY, CDR2 FYNNEI. This CDR3 is built from 13 residues. Before sequencing took place, the ViraFEST assay used viral peptide pools to expand antigen-specific CD4+ T cells. Culturing for more than 9 days preceded CD4+ T cell isolation. Confirmation by PCR established that the person had SARS-CoV-2 infection between March and December 2020. IL-2 medium was substituted for half the medium on days 3 and 7. Libraries were prepared by immunoSEQ multiplex PCR; TCRdb keeps only in-frame clonotypes and omits some of them. The profile shows approximately 28,000 clones, 70% to 80% of them singletons.

This sequence originates from a human donor who had a prior SARS-CoV-2 infection. The sequences come from CD4+ T cells from PBMCs cultured with HCoV-NL63 spike peptides, collected before COVID-19 vaccination. This chain joins TRBV2 and TRBJ2-5; either TRBD1 or TRBD2 may supply D (5 bases each). CDR3 amino acids: CASRPGPAETQYF. The CDR3 bases are TGTGCCAGCAGGCCGGGGCCAGCGGAGACCCAGTACTTC.